This passage covers 17 T cell receptor beta chains from one sample sequenced in a study of T-cell memory formation after mild COVID-19. TCRdb re-analysed the 5' RACE reads in MiXCR, keeping a single row per CDR3 protein. Of about 450,000 distinct CDR3 sequences detected, about a quarter appear once; the ten largest clones hold under 15%. Material for sequencing was PBMCs or a T cell subset sorted from them (not recorded which). These receptors all come from an adult woman who had mild COVID-19 (a few samples of this study predate the infection). Cell type and time point are not known.

The chain carries TRBV5-1 and TRBJ2-3; D is possibly TRBD1 or TRBD2 (6 bases each). Trimming removed 4 bases from V and 1 base from J, with 16 bases in between. CDR1 SGHRS and CDR2 YFSETQ come from the germline V gene. This CDR3 region has 16 residues. This chain's CDR3 is CASSRGSGARTDTQYF. CDR3 DNA: TGCGCCAGCAGCCGGGGGTCAGGGGCCCGCACAGATACGCAGTATTTT.

The chain recombines TRBV10-3 with TRBJ2-7, with 8 bases aligning to TRBD1. V was pared by 4 bases and J by 5 bases, with 4 bases of the junction left unmatched. CDR3 length equals 13 residues. The germline gives CDR1 ENHRY, CDR2 SYGVKD. CDR3 in amino acids: CAISGTGWDEQYF. CDR3 sequence (DNA): TGTGCCATCAGTGGGACAGGGTGGGACGAGCAGTACTTC.

A single count supports this clonotype. J is TRBJ1-1 and V is TRBV7-9; no clear D gene. V lost 3 bases and J lost 1, with 6 bases in between. The CDR3 is 13 residues long. Germline CDR1 reads SEHNR; CDR2 reads FQNEAQ (reference sequence). This CDR3 reads CASSFRRNTEAFF. The CDR3 DNA reads as TGTGCCAGCAGCTTCCGCAGGAACACTGAAGCTTTCTTT.

This clonotype has only a few counts. The chain combines TRBV18 with TRBJ2-5; D is unclear. The V and J ends lost 4 bases and 0 bases respectively, with 9 bases between them. Germline values: CDR1 KGHSH, CDR2 LQKENI. This CDR3 is built from 14 residues. CDR3 nucleotides: TGTGCCAGCTCACGAAACCTCTACCAAGAGACCCAGTACTTC. Encoded protein: CASSRNLYQETQYF. Complete variable domain (other parts from reference TRBV18 and TRBJ2-5): NAGVMQNPRHLVRRRGQEARLRCSPMKGHSHVYWYRQLPEEGLKFMVYLQKENIIDESGMPKERFSAEFPKEGPSILRIQQVVRGDSAAYFCASSRNLYQETQYFGPGTRLLVL.

The chain carries TRBV24-1 and TRBJ2-3; D uncertain. Trimming removed 4 bases at V and 4 bases at J, with 14 bases between. This CDR3 is 15 amino acids long. Per the germline V gene, CDR1 is KGHDR and CDR2 is SFDVKD. The CDR3 DNA sequence: TGTGCCACCAGTGAACCATACTCCGCGGCAGATACGCAGTATTTT. Amino acid sequence: CATSEPYSAADTQYF.

Only a few counts were recorded for this clonotype. The chain joins TRBV4-1 to TRBJ1-2; tentatively, D is TRBD1 (5 bases). Per the germline V gene, CDR1 is MGHRA and CDR2 is YSYEKL. The CDR3 contains 14 residues. Trimming removed 0 bases from V and 5 bases from J, with 10 bases in between. The CDR3 here is CASSQDRGSYGYTF. The CDR3 DNA sequence: TGCGCCAGCAGCCAAGATCGGGGCAGTTATGGCTACACCTTC.

Comments on this clonotype: Its ends do not fully match the called genes, so a read error is possible. This chain joins TRBV4-1 and TRBJ2-5; D not resolved. Per the germline V gene, CDR1 is MGHRA and CDR2 is YSYEKL. This CDR3 comprises 13 residues. CDR3 amino acids: CASSHIGPYDAFF. CDR3 coding DNA: TGCGCCAGCAGCCACATAGGGCCCTATGATGCCTTCTTC.

A few counts support this clonotype. In DNA, the CDR3 is TGTGCCAGCAGTAGGACAGGGCGAGAGACCCAGTACTTC. It encodes CASSRTGRETQYF. The chain uses TRBV6-1 and TRBJ2-5; 8 bases fit TRBD1. Germline loops: CDR1 MNHNS, CDR2 SASEGT. V shed 5 bases and J 4 bases; nucleotides not matched to a gene: 3. This CDR3 comprises 13 residues.

This rearrangement joins TRBV19 to TRBJ1-5; D remains unclear. The ends were cut back, 4 bases at V and 0 bases at J, with 7 bases in the middle. The CDR3 totals 14 residues. Germline assignment: CDR1 LNHDA and CDR2 SQIVND (reference sequence). Written as DNA, the CDR3 is TGTGCCAGTAGTAACTACGATAGCAATCAGCCCCAGCATTTT. Protein product: CASSNYDSNQPQHF.

This clonotype occurred a few times. The V call is TRBV7-8, the J call TRBJ1-2; tentatively, D is TRBD1 (6 bases). This CDR3 comprises 13 residues. Germline V lookup: CDR1 SGHVS, CDR2 FQNEAQ. V was clipped by 5 bases and J by 3 bases, with 10 bases between them. CDR3 sequence reads: CASSNRGDYGYTF. CDR3 nucleotides: TGTGCCAGCAGCAATAGGGGGGACTATGGCTACACCTTC.

This clonotype was observed a handful of times. This may stem from a read error, because a much larger clone lies one nucleotide away. The chain is built from TRBV15 and TRBJ2-3, with D possibly being TRBD1 or TRBD2 (5 bases each). Trimming took 5 bases from V and 2 from J, leaving 14 bases between them. The CDR3 runs 15 residues. The germline V gene encodes CDR1 LNHNV and CDR2 YYDKDF (reference sequence). The CDR3 DNA sequence: TGTGCCACCAGCCCCCGGGACGGATCCACAGATACGCAGTATTTT. Translating gives CATSPRDGSTDTQYF.

The rearrangement links TRBV20-1 to TRBJ2-3, with 9 bases matching TRBD2. The J segment lost 2 bases and the V segment lost 6 bases, leaving 9 bases of the junction unmatched. Germline CDR1 reads DFQATT; CDR2 reads SNEGSKA (reference sequence). The length of the CDR3 is 15 residues. The CDR3 region is CSAAVAGEPTDTQYF. The CDR3 DNA reads TGCAGTGCAGCGGTAGCGGGGGAACCCACAGATACGCAGTATTTT.

This chain links TRBV11-2 with TRBJ2-5; D is tentatively TRBD1 or TRBD2 (5 bases each). The CDR3 is made up of 15 amino acids. Germline V gene sequence: CDR1 SGHAT, CDR2 FQNNGV. The V end was cut by 3 bases, the J end by 4 bases, with 15 bases between. For the CDR3, the DNA is TGTGCCAGCAGCTTCGGTGGCCGAGGGGTAGAGACCCAGTACTTC. Translating it yields CASSFGGRGVETQYF.

This clonotype has ten or more counts. This sequence joins TRBV20-1 and TRBJ1-2, with 7 bases aligning to TRBD1. From germline, CDR1 is DFQATT and CDR2 SNEGSKA (reference sequence). The CDR3 covers 13 residues. V trimming: 3 bases; J trimming: 3 bases; junction bases outside the gene matches: 4. The CDR3 protein is CSAREGQDYGYTF. The CDR3 DNA reads as TGCAGTGCTAGGGAAGGACAGGACTATGGCTACACCTTC.

A few counts support this clonotype. This CDR3 reads CASSEGPYGYTF. The CDR3 bases are TGTGCCAGCAGTGAGGGCCCCTATGGCTACACCTTC. This chain uses TRBV25-1 with TRBJ1-2; no firm D call. The ends were cut back, 3 bases at V and 4 bases at J, with 6 bases in the middle. The CDR3 length is 12 residues. CDR1 MGHDK and CDR2 SYGVNS come from the germline V gene.

This chain uses TRBV12-3 or TRBV12-4 with TRBJ2-1; TRBD2 agrees at 10 bases. V shed 6 bases, J shed 7 bases, and the junction held 6 bases outside the gene matches. This CDR3 has 14 residues. The CDR3 sequence: CASRGLARVNEQFF. The CDR3 DNA follows: TGTGCCAGCAGGGGACTAGCGAGGGTAAATGAGCAGTTCTTC.

There are many counts of this clonotype. The J gene is TRBJ2-3, the V gene TRBV12-3 or TRBV12-4; no definite D call. The germline V and J ends were trimmed by 3 bases and 5 bases, with 3 bases remaining between them. The CDR3 has 11 residues. The CDR3 sequence: CASSFGDTQYF. CDR3 nucleotide sequence: TGTGCCAGCAGTTTCGGAGATACGCAGTATTTT.